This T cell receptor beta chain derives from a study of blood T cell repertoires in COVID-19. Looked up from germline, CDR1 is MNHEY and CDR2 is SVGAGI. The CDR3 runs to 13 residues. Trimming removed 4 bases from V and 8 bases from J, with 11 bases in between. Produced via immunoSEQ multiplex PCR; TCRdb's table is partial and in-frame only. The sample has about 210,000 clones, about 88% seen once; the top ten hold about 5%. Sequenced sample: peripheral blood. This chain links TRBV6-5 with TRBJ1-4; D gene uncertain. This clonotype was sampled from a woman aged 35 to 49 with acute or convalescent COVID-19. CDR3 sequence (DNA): TGTGCCAGCAGTTTCGCCGGTTGGGAAAAACTGTTTTTT. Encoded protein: CASSFAGWEKLFF.